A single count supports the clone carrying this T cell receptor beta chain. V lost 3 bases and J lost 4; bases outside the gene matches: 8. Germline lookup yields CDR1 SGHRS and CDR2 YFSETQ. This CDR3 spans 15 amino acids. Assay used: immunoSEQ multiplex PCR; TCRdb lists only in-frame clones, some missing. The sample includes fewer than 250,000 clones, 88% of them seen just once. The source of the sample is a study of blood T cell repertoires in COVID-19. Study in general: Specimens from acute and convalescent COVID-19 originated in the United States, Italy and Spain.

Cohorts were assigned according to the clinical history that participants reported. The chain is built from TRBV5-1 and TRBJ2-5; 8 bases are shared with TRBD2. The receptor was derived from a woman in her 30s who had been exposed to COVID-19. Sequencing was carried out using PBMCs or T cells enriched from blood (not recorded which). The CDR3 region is CASSSQAGAIETQYF. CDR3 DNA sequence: TGCGCCAGCAGCTCCCAAGCGGGAGCCATAGAGACCCAGTACTTC.